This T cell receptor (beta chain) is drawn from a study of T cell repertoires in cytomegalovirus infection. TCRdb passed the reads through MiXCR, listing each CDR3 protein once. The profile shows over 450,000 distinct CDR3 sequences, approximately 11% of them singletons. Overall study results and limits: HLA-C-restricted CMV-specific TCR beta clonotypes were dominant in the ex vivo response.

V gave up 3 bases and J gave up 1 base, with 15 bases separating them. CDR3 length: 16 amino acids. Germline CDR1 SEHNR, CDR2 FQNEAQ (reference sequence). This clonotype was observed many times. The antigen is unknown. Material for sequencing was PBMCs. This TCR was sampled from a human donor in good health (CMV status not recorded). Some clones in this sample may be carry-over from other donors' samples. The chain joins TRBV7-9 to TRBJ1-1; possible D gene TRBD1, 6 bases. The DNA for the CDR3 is TGTGCCAGCAGCTTCCCAAGGGGGGTGAGGAACACTGAAGCTTTCTTT. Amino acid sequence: CASSFPRGVRNTEAFF.